The next 14 T cell receptor beta chains were all read from a single sample in a study of CD8 T cells in Susac syndrome. Random hexamers served to reverse transcribe roughly 0.45 to 1 ug RNA. Each CDR3 protein is one row after TCRdb ran MiXCR on the immunoSEQ multiplex PCR reads. The sample has about 100,000 distinct CDR3 sequences, 95% seen once. Material for sequencing was CD8+ T cells from PBMCs. All receptors come from a human donor with Susac syndrome.

The chain couples TRBV13 to TRBJ1-5; D might be TRBD1 (5 bases). CDR1 and CDR2 (germline): PRHDT, FYEKMQ (reference sequence). The V end was cut by 1 base, the J end by 6 bases, with 16 bases between. This CDR3 spans 16 amino acids. In DNA form, the CDR3 reads TGTGCCAGCAGCTTAGTCTCAGGGAATGAGGTTCAGCCCCAGCATTTT. This translates into CASSLVSGNEVQPQHF. Looking up the rest from reference TRBV13 and TRBJ1-5 gives the full variable domain: AAGVIQSPRHLIKEKRETATLKCYPIPRHDTVYWYQQGPGQDPQFLISFYEKMQSDKGSIPDRFSAQQFSDYHSELNMSSLELGDSALYFCASSLVSGNEVQPQHFGDGTRLSIL.

The chain uses TRBV3-1 and TRBJ2-7, with 10 positions matching TRBD2. The CDR3 contains 15 residues. The germline V gene encodes CDR1 LGHDT and CDR2 YNNKEL (reference sequence). J gave up 0 bases and V 1 base, and 0 bases lay outside the gene matches. DNA of the CDR3: TGTGCCAGCAGCCAAGTAGCGGGGGGCTCCTACGAGCAGTACTTC. Its translation is CASSQVAGGSYEQYF.

The V and J genes are TRBV5-1 and TRBJ2-6, with unresolved D. The CDR3 is 14 amino acids. Germline lookup yields CDR1 SGHRS and CDR2 YFSETQ. Trimming took off 4 bases at V and 0 bases at J, with 5 bases between the two ends. The CDR3 DNA reads as TGCGCCAGCAGCGTCTACTCTGGGGCCAACGTCCTGACTTTC. Amino acids: CASSVYSGANVLTF.

This chain connects TRBV3-1 to TRBJ1-2; D is uncertain. Per germline, CDR1 LGHDT and CDR2 YNNKEL (reference sequence). V dropped 2 bases and J dropped 8 bases, with 9 bases sitting between them. The CDR3 is 12 amino acids. CDR3 sequence reads: CASSQQSGGYTF. As DNA, the CDR3 is TGTGCCAGCAGCCAACAAAGTGGAGGCTACACCTTC.

The CDR3 region is CASTLTGADNEQFF. The CDR3 coding sequence is TGTGCCAGCACTCTCACGGGGGCCGACAATGAGCAGTTCTTC. The genes are TRBV28 and TRBJ2-1; the D gene could be TRBD1 or TRBD2 (6 bases each). CDR1 and CDR2 from the germline V gene are MDHEN and SYDVKM. V lost 7 bases and J lost 5, with 15 bases in between. The CDR3 covers 14 residues.

About this clonotype: A read error may account for a junction end that differs from germline. This chain uses TRBV6-5 with TRBJ1-2, with 8 bases matching TRBD1. CDR1 is MNHEY, CDR2 SVGAGI, per germline. The CDR3 contains 16 residues. CDR3 loop: CASSYGPQGANYGYTF. CDR3 coding DNA: TGTGCCAGCAGTTACGGACCCCAGGGGGCTAATTATGGCTACACCTTC.

The chain joins TRBV29-1 to TRBJ2-7; tentatively, D is TRBD1 (6 bases). Germline V gene lookup returns CDR1 SQVTM and CDR2 ANQGSEA. The CDR3 is made up of 12 amino acids. V lost 7 bases and J lost 2, with 12 bases in between. DNA of the CDR3: TGCAGCGCATCACAGGGTCCCTACGAGCAGTACTTC. It encodes CSASQGPYEQYF.

The V call is TRBV20-1, the J call TRBJ2-3; 9 bases line up with TRBD2. This CDR3 has 15 residues. In germline, CDR1 is DFQATT, CDR2 SNEGSKA (reference sequence). Germline trimming cut 6 bases from V and 4 bases from J; bases unmatched to any gene: 11. DNA for the CDR3: TGCAGTGCCCGCCGTAGTGCGGGAGGGGCAGATACGCAGTATTTT. Translation: CSARRSAGGADTQYF.

This chain links TRBV5-6 with TRBJ1-5; a weak D match, TRBD1 (6 bases). This CDR3 is built from 13 residues. Germline CDR1 is SGHDT and CDR2 is YYEEEE. V lost 4 bases and J 6 bases, leaving 11 bases between the germline ends. CDR3 nucleotides: TGTGCCAGCAGCGCGGTACAGGGTCAGCCCCAGCATTTT. It specifies CASSAVQGQPQHF. The whole variable domain, remainder taken from reference TRBV5-6 and TRBJ1-5, is DAGVTQSPTHLIKTRGQQVTLRCSPKSGHDTVSWYQQALGQGPQFIFQYYEEEERQRGNFPDRFSGHQFPNYSSELNVNALLLGDSALYLCASSAVQGQPQHFGDGTRLSIL.

The V and J genes are TRBV6-1 and TRBJ2-2; 14 nucleotides align to TRBD2. Germline lookup yields CDR1 MNHNS and CDR2 SASEGT. With 7 bases clipped from V and 7 bases from J, the junction kept 5 bases outside the gene matches. This CDR3 region has 15 residues. CDR3 sequence: CASNGLAGGIGELFF. DNA of the CDR3: TGTGCCAGCAATGGACTAGCGGGAGGCATCGGGGAGCTGTTTTTT.

The J gene is TRBJ2-7, the V gene TRBV11-2; 8 nucleotides align to TRBD1. Germline V gene sequence: CDR1 SGHAT, CDR2 FQNNGV. CDR3 size: 12 residues. Trimming cost V 10 bases and J 4 bases; bases outside gene matches: 6. The CDR3 reads CATGQGHYEQYF. The CDR3 bases are TGTGCCACTGGACAGGGCCATTACGAGCAGTACTTC.

The chain employs TRBV20-1 and TRBJ1-2; D is uncertain. Trimming pared 3 bases from V and 6 bases from J, leaving 8 bases between. Germline CDR1 DFQATT, CDR2 SNEGSKA (reference sequence). The CDR3 consists of 11 residues. Written as DNA, the CDR3 is TGCAGTGCTAGCGACGGGGATGGCTACACCTTC. Protein: CSASDGDGYTF.

J is TRBJ2-5 and V is TRBV13; a weak D match, TRBD1 (6 bases). The CDR3 loop spans 16 amino acids. Germline assignment: CDR1 PRHDT and CDR2 FYEKMQ (reference sequence). V shed 0 bases and J shed 5 bases, with 16 bases lying between them. The CDR3 DNA follows: TGTGCCAGCAGCTTAGGTTCCCTGGAAAGGGGGGAGACCCAGTACTTC. Encoded protein: CASSLGSLERGETQYF.

The chain carries TRBV5-6 and TRBJ2-7; D not resolved. This CDR3 spans 15 amino acids. V was clipped by 1 base and J by 3 bases, with 14 bases between them. The germline gives CDR1 SGHDT, CDR2 YYEEEE. CDR3 DNA: TGTGCCAGCAGCTTGCAAGCCCGGTGGAGCTACGAGCAGTACTTC. It translates to CASSLQARWSYEQYF.